This TCR beta chain emerged from a study of T cells in Graves' hyperthyroidism and ophthalmopathy. The germline V and J ends were trimmed by 6 bases and 2 bases, with 15 bases remaining between them. The CDR3 is 15 amino acids. Germline CDR1 and CDR2: KGHSH and LQKENI. Study-level results: Prediction of ophthalmopathy progression came a median about 6 months pre-onset.

RNA transcripts gave rise to amplified TCR beta CDR3 regions. HTBI primers were employed in a first-round RT-PCR of the TCR CDR3. TCRdb passed the multiplex PCR reads through MiXCR, listing each CDR3 protein once. The sample comprises around 600,000 distinct CDR3 sequences, roughly 15% of which are singletons, and around 13% rests with the top ten. The authors obtained PBMCs from 10 ml of fresh peripheral blood. This clonotype was counted ten times or more. The antigen remains unidentified. This receptor was obtained from a woman aged 50 to 60 with Graves' ophthalmopathy. Sequenced: blood. The genes are TRBV18 and TRBJ2-3; no definite D call. CDR3: CASSPLSGFTDTQYF. The CDR3 DNA is TGTGCCAGCTCTCCCTTATCGGGTTTCACAGATACGCAGTATTTT.